Presented here are 20 T cell receptor beta chains from one specimen sequenced in a study of T cell changes during pregnancy in multiple sclerosis. Profiling relied on immunoSEQ multiplex PCR, and the TCRdb table lists in-frame clones only, not all of them. This repertoire shows 45,000 to 65,000 clones, approximately 94% found once; its top ten account for 3% to 3.5%. The source was CD8+ T cells from peripheral blood mononuclear cells, collected in the third trimester of pregnancy. Receptors originate from a female donor with multiple sclerosis, enrolled in a pregnancy study.

This clone has just one count. This sequence joins TRBV13 and TRBJ1-2; D is possibly TRBD1 (5 bases). Trimming shortened V by 4 bases and J by 0 bases, and 21 bases separated the two germline ends. CDR3 length: 18 residues. The germline gives CDR1 PRHDT, CDR2 FYEKMQ (reference sequence). The CDR3 is CASSSRVLGPQANYGYTF. CDR3 nucleotide sequence: TGTGCCAGCAGCTCCAGGGTCCTCGGGCCTCAAGCTAACTATGGCTACACCTTC.

This clone was seen only a few times. The chain's CDR3 is CSEASGGGTGELFF. CDR3 in DNA: TGCAGCGAGGCAAGTGGGGGGGGAACCGGGGAGCTGTTTTTT. This sequence joins TRBV29-1 and TRBJ2-2, with 7 bases lining up with TRBD2. The length of the CDR3 is 14 residues. The germline V gene encodes CDR1 SQVTM and CDR2 ANQGSEA. J was trimmed by 5 bases and V by 7 bases; bases with no gene match: 10.

Here the CDR3 DNA reads TGTGCCAGCAGTCTCATGGGCAAGGGGCAGGGGGCCTTGAGAGGCTACACCTTC. It yields the protein CASSLMGKGQGALRGYTF. This chain joins TRBV27 and TRBJ1-2; the match to TRBD1 covers 8 bases. The V gene's germline CDR1 is MNHEY and CDR2 SMNVEV (reference sequence). The CDR3 consists of 18 residues. Unmatched junction bases numbered 22, after V lost 5 bases and J lost 8 bases.

Note on this clone: The same CDR3 also results from other DNA sequences found in this sample. The gene calls are TRBV19 and TRBJ2-1; D gene uncertain. Trimming shortened V by 5 bases and J by 0 bases, and 5 bases separated the two germline ends. CDR1 is LNHDA and CDR2 is SQIVND in the germline V gene (reference sequence). The length of the CDR3 is 13 residues. For the CDR3, the DNA is TGTGCCAGTAGTCTCAGCTCCTACAATGAGCAGTTCTTC. Residues: CASSLSSYNEQFF. Filled out from reference TRBV19 and TRBJ2-1, the complete variable domain reads DGGITQSPKYLFRKEGQNVTLSCEQNLNHDAMYWYRQDPGQGLRLIYYSQIVNDFQKGDIAEGYSVSREKKESFPLTVTSAQKNPTAFYLCASSLSSYNEQFFGPGTRLTVL.

This chain links TRBV5-5 with TRBJ2-1; 8 bases agree with TRBD2. This CDR3 comprises 15 residues. Per the germline V gene, CDR1 is SGHKS and CDR2 is YYEKEE (reference sequence). The ends lost 4 bases at V and 2 bases at J; junction bases unmatched: 5. The CDR3 region has the DNA TGTGCCAGCAGCGCCGGGAGGGCCCCCTACAATGAGCAGTTCTTC. Encoded protein: CASSAGRAPYNEQFF.

The chain is built from TRBV19 and TRBJ2-1; 8 bases fit TRBD2. The CDR3 sequence is 15 residues long. Germline V gene lookup returns CDR1 LNHDA and CDR2 SQIVND (reference sequence). V trimming: 5 bases; J trimming: 6 bases; junction bases outside the gene matches: 9. The CDR3 nucleotides read TGTGCCAGTAGTCCCCATCGGGGGGGATTCAATGAGCAGTTCTTC. This sequence encodes CASSPHRGGFNEQFF.

This clone was observed a few times. The rearrangement uses TRBV23-1 and TRBJ1-4, with a weak D call TRBD1 (5 bases). TRBV23-1 is classed as an ORF, of uncertain function. CDR3 size: 19 residues. With 0 bases removed from V and 7 bases from J, the gap between germline ends came to 24 bases. The CDR3 protein is CASSQSGSQGEGVSEKLFF. CDR3 DNA sequence: TGCGCCAGCAGTCAATCGGGGTCTCAAGGGGAGGGAGTCAGTGAAAAACTGTTTTTT.

This chain connects TRBV7-6 to TRBJ2-3, with TRBD2 matching over 9 bases. CDR3 length: 14 amino acids. Unmatched junction bases numbered 4, after V lost 4 bases and J lost 5 bases. Germline V CDR1 and CDR2: SGHVS, FNYEAQ. This CDR3 is CASSSGLAQDTQYF. CDR3 nucleotides: TGTGCCAGCAGCTCGGGACTAGCACAAGATACGCAGTATTTT.

The chain uses TRBV11-2 and TRBJ2-1; 12 bases are shared with TRBD2. V lost 0 bases, J lost 4 bases, and 7 bases stayed unmatched. The germline V gene encodes CDR1 SGHAT and CDR2 FQNNGV. The CDR3 has 18 residues. The CDR3 nucleotides are TGTGCCAGCAGCTTAGATTCAGATCTAGCGGGAGGGTACAATGAGCAGTTCTTC. Residues: CASSLDSDLAGGYNEQFF.

The rearrangement links TRBV11-1 to TRBJ1-1; maybe TRBD1 (5 bases). The V end lost 1 base, the J end lost 4 bases, and 10 bases lay between the germline ends. This CDR3 comprises 14 residues. Per germline, CDR1 SGHAT and CDR2 FQDESV (reference sequence). As DNA, the CDR3 is TGTGCCAGCAGCTTAGGAAGGGGCCTCACTGAAGCTTTCTTT. This sequence encodes CASSLGRGLTEAFF.

This clone was observed a single time. The genes are TRBV7-9 and TRBJ1-1; TRBD1 might be the D (6 bases). The V gene's germline CDR1 is SEHNR and CDR2 FQNEAQ (reference sequence). The germline V and J ends were trimmed by 3 bases and 8 bases, with 16 bases remaining between them. The CDR3 is 14 amino acids. CDR3 sequence: CASSLDSELWEAFF. The CDR3, as DNA: TGTGCCAGCAGCTTGGACAGCGAGTTGTGGGAAGCTTTCTTT.

The rearrangement joins TRBV6-5 to TRBJ2-1, with D possibly being TRBD1 (5 bases). CDR3 length equals 14 residues. V shed 2 bases and J shed 8 bases, with 13 bases lying between them. Looked up from germline, CDR1 is MNHEY and CDR2 is SVGAGI. This CDR3 is CASSYGLGVDEQFF. For the CDR3, the DNA is TGTGCCAGCAGTTACGGGTTAGGGGTCGATGAGCAGTTCTTC.

The chain recombines TRBV7-7 with TRBJ2-5; TRBD1 is a possible D gene (5 bases). CDR1 is SSHAT and CDR2 is FNYEAQ in the germline V gene (reference sequence). V was cut by 5 bases and J by 2 bases, with 9 bases left in between. The CDR3 is 13 amino acids. CDR3: CASSHRPQETQYF. The CDR3 DNA follows: TGTGCCAGCAGCCACAGGCCACAAGAGACCCAGTACTTC.

The gene calls are TRBV27 and TRBJ2-1, with 8 bases fitting TRBD2. After removal of 3 bases from V and 8 bases from J, the junction contained 12 bases not matched to a gene. Germline-derived CDR1 and CDR2 are MNHEY and SMNVEV (reference sequence). The CDR3 spans 16 residues. The CDR3 DNA reads as TGTGCCAGCAGTTTTTACTCCCCGGGAGGGGGTTATGAGCAGTTCTTC. It translates to CASSFYSPGGGYEQFF.

This clone was detected only once. The rearrangement links TRBV6-5 to TRBJ2-1; 10 nucleotides agree with TRBD2. The CDR3 consists of 15 residues. The V gene's germline CDR1 is MNHEY and CDR2 SVGAGI. The V gene end was trimmed by 5 bases and the J gene end by 3 bases; junction bases not matched to a gene: 4. CDR3 in DNA: TGTGCCAGCAGTGGACTAGCGGCCAACTACAATGAGCAGTTCTTC. This sequence encodes CASSGLAANYNEQFF.

The V and J genes are TRBV6-5 and TRBJ2-7; D call uncertain. Germline V gene lookup returns CDR1 MNHEY and CDR2 SVGAGI. Between the trimmed V and J ends, which lost 6 bases and 1 base, there was a span of 10 bases. CDR3 length: 13 residues. The CDR3 spells CASSPPESYEQYF. In DNA, the CDR3 is TGTGCCAGCAGCCCACCCGAGTCCTACGAGCAGTACTTC.

V is TRBV5-5 and J is TRBJ2-5; 9 bases fit TRBD1. CDR1 SGHKS and CDR2 YYEKEE come from the germline V gene (reference sequence). V gave up 3 bases and J gave up 5 bases; unmatched junction bases: 8. This CDR3 is 15 amino acids long. The DNA for the CDR3 is TGTGCCAGCAGCTCCACAGGGGGCGGAACGGAGACCCAGTACTTC. This encodes CASSSTGGGTETQYF.

The V call is TRBV9, the J call TRBJ2-5; 8 bases align to TRBD2. J gave up 5 bases and V 3 bases, and 12 bases lay outside the gene matches. The CDR3 is 16 residues long. Per the germline V gene, CDR1 is SGDLS and CDR2 is YYNGEE. The CDR3 DNA is TGTGCCAGCAGCGCCAGTTCTCGGGAGGGGCGGGAGACCCAGTACTTC. It encodes CASSASSREGRETQYF.

J is TRBJ2-2 and V is TRBV7-9; possibly TRBD1 for D (6 bases). The CDR3 covers 15 residues. CDR1 and CDR2 (germline): SEHNR, FQNEAQ (reference sequence). V dropped 1 base and J dropped 6 bases, with 12 bases sitting between them. CDR3 sequence (DNA): TGTGCCAGCAGCTTAGGACAGGTCGGTTCCGGGGAGCTGTTTTTT. It is translated as CASSLGQVGSGELFF.

The J gene is TRBJ2-7, the V gene TRBV27; D uncertain. Germline CDR1 is MNHEY and CDR2 is SMNVEV (reference sequence). This CDR3 has 13 amino acids. The V and J ends lost 6 bases and 7 bases respectively, with 16 bases between them. CDR3 sequence: CASSRFGGGEQYF. CDR3 nucleotide sequence: TGTGCCAGCAGCCGATTTGGTGGCGGAGAGCAGTACTTC.